This T cell receptor beta chain was identified during a study of shared clonotypes between healthy human individuals. Study-level findings and limits: Between a few donors, naive CD4 clonotypes were shared at a level of around 5.1%. Rarefaction gave evidence that sorted-subset sequencing remained incomplete despite large depth. Sample collection involved blood only; tissue repertoires are likely different.

This clone was recorded only once. Its antigen is unidentified. TCRdb's table, derived via immunoSEQ multiplex PCR, lists solely in-frame clones and lacks some. The sample lists more than 2 million clones, 95% seen once, with about 0.13% in the top ten. The CDR3 loop spans 13 amino acids. The germline V gene encodes CDR1 SQVTM and CDR2 ANQGSEA. V trimming: 5 bases; J trimming: 1 base; junction bases outside the gene matches: 3. Healthy and HIV-negative, the adult donors had no recent acute infections or vaccinations. Sequenced sample: naive CD4+ T cells sorted from blood. Documented subset: CD45RA+ positively selected. The source is a man aged 18 to 29 in good health. The chain recombines TRBV29-1 with TRBJ2-7; 9 bases are shared with TRBD1. The CDR3 loop is CSVRQGVSYEQYF. CDR3 nucleotide sequence: TGCAGCGTTCGACAGGGGGTTTCCTACGAGCAGTACTTC.